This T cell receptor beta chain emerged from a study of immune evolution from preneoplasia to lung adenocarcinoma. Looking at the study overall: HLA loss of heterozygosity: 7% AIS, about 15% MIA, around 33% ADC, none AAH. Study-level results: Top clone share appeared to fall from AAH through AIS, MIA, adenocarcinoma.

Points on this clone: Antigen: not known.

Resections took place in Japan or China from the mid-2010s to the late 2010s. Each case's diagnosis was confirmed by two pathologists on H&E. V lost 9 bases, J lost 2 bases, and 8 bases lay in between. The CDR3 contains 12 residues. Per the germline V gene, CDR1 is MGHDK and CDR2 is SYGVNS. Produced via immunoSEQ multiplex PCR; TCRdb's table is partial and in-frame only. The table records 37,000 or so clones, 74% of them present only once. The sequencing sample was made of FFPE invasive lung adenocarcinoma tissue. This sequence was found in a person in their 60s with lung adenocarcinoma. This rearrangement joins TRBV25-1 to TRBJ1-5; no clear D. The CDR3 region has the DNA TGTGCCAGTAACTTGGGCAATCAGCCCCAGCATTTT. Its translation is CASNLGNQPQHF.